A selection of T cell receptor beta chains follows, all from one sample in a study of T cell responses to AZD1222 COVID-19 vaccine. Repertoires were generated with immunoSEQ multiplex PCR, while TCRdb's copy carries only in-frame clones and drops some. The sample includes around 75,000 clones, about 85% seen only once; the top ten take roughly an eighth. The material was peripheral blood, obtained on day 0 of AZD1222 vaccination. The receptor set was obtained from an adult in good health. The conserved cysteine and the conserved F or W are not part of the CDR3 here.

j_gene: TRBJ2-4
len: 12
v_gene: TRBV7-2
CDR3aa: ASSPGRGQNIQY

j_gene: TRBJ2-1
len: 13
v_gene: TRBV12-5
CDR3aa: ASGLGQGAMGEQF

j_gene: TRBJ2-4
len: 14
v_gene: TRBV27
CDR3aa: ASSFVGGDPKNIQY

j_gene: TRBJ2-2
len: 14
v_gene: TRBV2
CDR3aa: ASSEMLASNTGELF

j_gene: TRBJ1-1
len: 13
v_gene: TRBV6-5
CDR3aa: ASSYSGRGNTEAF

j_gene: TRBJ2-4
len: 13
v_gene: TRBV5-6
CDR3aa: ASSEKTGWGNIQY

j_gene: TRBJ1-5
len: 13
v_gene: TRBV6-2/TRBV6-3
CDR3aa: ASSLYGQGNQPQH

j_gene: TRBJ2-7
len: 9
v_gene: TRBV2
CDR3aa: ASSYRYEQY

j_gene: TRBJ2-6
len: 12
v_gene: TRBV9
CDR3aa: ASSVGSGANVLT

j_gene: TRBJ2-7
len: 13
v_gene: TRBV5-1
CDR3aa: ASSIESQGWGEQY

j_gene: TRBJ2-2
len: 12
v_gene: TRBV7-2
CDR3aa: ASSLFGQLGELF

j_gene: TRBJ1-1
len: 13
v_gene: TRBV7-3
CDR3aa: ASSPYGRKNTEAF

j_gene: TRBJ2-1
len: 10
v_gene: TRBV7-6
CDR3aa: ASSSPGNEQF

j_gene: TRBJ1-2
len: 12
v_gene: TRBV9
CDR3aa: ASSTGTGVGGYT

j_gene: TRBJ1-1
len: 12
v_gene: TRBV5-4
CDR3aa: ASSPGREDREAF

j_gene: TRBJ1-2
len: 15
v_gene: TRBV6-2/TRBV6-3
CDR3aa: ASSSTSDRADNYGYT

j_gene: TRBJ2-7
len: 14
v_gene: TRBV23-1
CDR3aa: ASSPRAPRISYEQY

j_gene: TRBJ2-1
len: 11
v_gene: TRBV5-5
CDR3aa: ASSLYPNNEQF

j_gene: TRBJ2-5
len: 13
v_gene: TRBV14
CDR3aa: ASSGSGDHQETQY

j_gene: TRBJ1-1
len: 11
v_gene: TRBV12-3/TRBV12-4
CDR3aa: ATKGHPDTEAF

j_gene: TRBJ1-3
len: 13
v_gene: TRBV27
CDR3aa: ASRPTGGGGNTIY

j_gene: TRBJ1-2
len: 13
v_gene: TRBV7-2
CDR3aa: ASSFGQGENYGYT

j_gene: TRBJ1-3
len: 16
v_gene: TRBV7-3
CDR3aa: ASSSRPPTSSSGNTIY

j_gene: TRBJ2-5
len: 12
v_gene: TRBV6-5
CDR3aa: ASRQGLAPETQY

j_gene: TRBJ1-1
len: 16
v_gene: TRBV4-3
CDR3aa: ASSHAGFGESGDTEAF

j_gene: TRBJ1-6
len: 10
v_gene: TRBV6-5
CDR3aa: ASSYSGSPLH

j_gene: TRBJ1-4
len: 13
v_gene: TRBV4-1
CDR3aa: ASSFHPATNEKLF

j_gene: TRBJ2-7
len: 13
v_gene: TRBV7-2
CDR3aa: ASSLVFTGAYEQY

j_gene: TRBJ1-4
len: 14
v_gene: TRBV7-2
CDR3aa: ASSPQGGTGTGKLF

j_gene: TRBJ2-5
len: 16
v_gene: TRBV7-3
CDR3aa: ASSLGLAGGDPRETQY

j_gene: TRBJ2-1
len: 12
v_gene: TRBV6-5
CDR3aa: ASSSGVSYNEQF

j_gene: TRBJ1-6
len: 13
v_gene: TRBV11-2
CDR3aa: ASSLRWTVDSPLH

j_gene: TRBJ1-3
len: 13
v_gene: TRBV5-4
CDR3aa: ASSSGGARGATIY

j_gene: TRBJ2-7
len: 13
v_gene: TRBV5-1
CDR3aa: ASSLKTVGWGEQY

j_gene: TRBJ1-2
len: 14
v_gene: TRBV30
CDR3aa: AWSVNVDSNFYGYT

j_gene: TRBJ2-1
len: 13
v_gene: TRBV4-3
CDR3aa: ASSQDFGFRHEQF